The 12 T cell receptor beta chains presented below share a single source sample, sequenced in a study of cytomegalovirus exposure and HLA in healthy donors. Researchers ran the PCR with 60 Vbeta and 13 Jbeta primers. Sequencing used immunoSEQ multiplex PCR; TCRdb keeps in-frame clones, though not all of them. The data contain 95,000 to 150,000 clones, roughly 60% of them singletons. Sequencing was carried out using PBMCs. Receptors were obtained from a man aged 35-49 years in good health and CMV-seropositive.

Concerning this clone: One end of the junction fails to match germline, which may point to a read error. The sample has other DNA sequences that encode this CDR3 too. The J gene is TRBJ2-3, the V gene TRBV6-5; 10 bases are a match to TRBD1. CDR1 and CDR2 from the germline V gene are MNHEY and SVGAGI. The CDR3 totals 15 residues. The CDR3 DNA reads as TGTGCTAGCAGTTACGGGACAGGGGAATCAGATACGCAGTATTTT. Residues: CASSYGTGESDTQYF.

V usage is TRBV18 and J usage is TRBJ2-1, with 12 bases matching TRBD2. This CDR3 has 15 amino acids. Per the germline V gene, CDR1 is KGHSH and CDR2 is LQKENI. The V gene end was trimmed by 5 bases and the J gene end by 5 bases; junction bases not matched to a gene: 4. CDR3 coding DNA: TGTGCCAGCTCAGACCTAGCGGGAGGGAACAATGAGCAGTTCTTC. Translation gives CASSDLAGGNNEQFF.

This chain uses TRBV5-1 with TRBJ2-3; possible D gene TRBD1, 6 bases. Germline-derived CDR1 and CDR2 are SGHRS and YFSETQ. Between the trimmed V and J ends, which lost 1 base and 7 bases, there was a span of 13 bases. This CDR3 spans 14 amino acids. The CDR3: CASSLIQGPNTQYF. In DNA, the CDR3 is TGCGCCAGCAGCTTGATTCAGGGGCCAAATACGCAGTATTTT.

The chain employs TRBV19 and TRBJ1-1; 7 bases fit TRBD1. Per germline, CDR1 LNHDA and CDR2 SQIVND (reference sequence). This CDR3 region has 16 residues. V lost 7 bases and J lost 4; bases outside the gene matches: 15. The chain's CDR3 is CASTPQGTVLGTEAFF. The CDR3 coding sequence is TGTGCCAGTACTCCCCAAGGGACAGTATTAGGCACTGAAGCTTTCTTT.

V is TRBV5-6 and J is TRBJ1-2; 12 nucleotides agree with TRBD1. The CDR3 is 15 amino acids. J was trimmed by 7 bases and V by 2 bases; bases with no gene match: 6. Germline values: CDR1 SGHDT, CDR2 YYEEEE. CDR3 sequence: CASSLVGTGGSGYTF. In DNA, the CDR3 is TGTGCCAGCAGCTTAGTGGGGACAGGGGGCTCTGGCTACACCTTC.

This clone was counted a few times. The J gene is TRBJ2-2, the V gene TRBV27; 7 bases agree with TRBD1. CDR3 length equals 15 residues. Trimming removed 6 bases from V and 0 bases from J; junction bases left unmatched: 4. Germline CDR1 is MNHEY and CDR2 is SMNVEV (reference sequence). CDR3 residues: CASSRGTANTGELFF. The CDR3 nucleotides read TGTGCCAGCAGCCGAGGGACAGCGAACACCGGGGAGCTGTTTTTT.

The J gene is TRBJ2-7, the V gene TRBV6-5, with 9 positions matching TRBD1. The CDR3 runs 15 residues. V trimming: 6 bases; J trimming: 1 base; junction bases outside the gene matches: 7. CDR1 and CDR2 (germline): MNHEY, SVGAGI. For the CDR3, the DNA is TGTGCCAGCAGATGGACAGGGGCCACATCCTACGAGCAGTACTTC. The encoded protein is CASRWTGATSYEQYF.

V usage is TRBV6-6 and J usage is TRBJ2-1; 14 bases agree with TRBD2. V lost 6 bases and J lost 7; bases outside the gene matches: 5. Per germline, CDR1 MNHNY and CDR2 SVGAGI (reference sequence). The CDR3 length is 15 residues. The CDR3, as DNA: TGTGCCAGCAGGGGGGGACTAGCGGGGGTGAATGAGCAGTTCTTC. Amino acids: CASRGGLAGVNEQFF.

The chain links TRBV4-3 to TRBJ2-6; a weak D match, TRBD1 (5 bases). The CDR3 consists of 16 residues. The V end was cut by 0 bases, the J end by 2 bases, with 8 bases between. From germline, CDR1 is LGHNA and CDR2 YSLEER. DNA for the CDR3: TGCGCCAGCAGCCAAGATCCCAGGGCTGGGGCCAACGTCCTGACTTTC. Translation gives CASSQDPRAGANVLTF.

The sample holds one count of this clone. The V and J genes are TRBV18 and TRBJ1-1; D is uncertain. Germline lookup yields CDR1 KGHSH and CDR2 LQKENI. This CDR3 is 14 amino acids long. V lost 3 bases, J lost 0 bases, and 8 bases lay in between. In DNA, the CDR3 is TGTGCCAGCTCACCCGCAGGCCTGAACACTGAAGCTTTCTTT. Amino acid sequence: CASSPAGLNTEAFF.

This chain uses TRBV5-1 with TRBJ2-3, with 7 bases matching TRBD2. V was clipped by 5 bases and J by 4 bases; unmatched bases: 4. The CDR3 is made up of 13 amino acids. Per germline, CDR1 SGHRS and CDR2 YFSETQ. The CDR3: CASRGLEADTQYF. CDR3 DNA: TGCGCCAGCAGAGGACTAGAAGCAGATACGCAGTATTTT.

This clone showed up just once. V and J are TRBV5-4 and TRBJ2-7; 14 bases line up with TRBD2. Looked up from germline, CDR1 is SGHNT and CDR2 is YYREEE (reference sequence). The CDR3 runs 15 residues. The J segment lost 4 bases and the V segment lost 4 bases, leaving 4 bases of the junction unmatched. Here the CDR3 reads CASSGGTSGSYEQYF. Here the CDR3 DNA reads TGTGCCAGCAGCGGGGGGACTAGCGGGAGTTACGAGCAGTACTTC.